Reported below is one T cell receptor beta chain. Antigen unknown. Because the CDR3's place on the DNA is in doubt, the DNA is left out and the CDR3 is given as listed by TCRdb. The data were obtained in a study of identical twins. The study, taken as a whole, reports: The abundant beta clonotypes from cord blood had fewer insertions, and memory repertoires had none of this.

TCRdb re-called the 5' RACE reads through MiXCR, storing one row per CDR3 protein. In the table there are hundreds of thousands of distinct CDR3 sequences, over 9% of which are singletons. Germline-derived CDR1 and CDR2 are KGHSH and LQKENI. The CDR3 is 14 residues long, counting both termini. These data also formed part of another study, on yellow fever vaccine responses in identical twins.

The chain combines TRBV18 with TRBJ2-1; TRBD1, as called in the table, went unchecked against the DNA. The specimen sequenced was PBMCs. This sequence originates from a woman aged 18-30 years in good health. CDR3 loop: CASVGPGSPNEQFF.